These T cell receptor beta chains were read from a single sample in a study of OX40 agonist ivuxolimab in advanced cancers. The protocol was immunoSEQ multiplex PCR, while the TCRdb copy is restricted to in-frame clones and leaves out a portion. This repertoire shows tens of thousands of clones, more than 70% found once; its top ten account for roughly 0.72%. This material consisted of CD4+ or CD8+ T cells sorted from blood, taken in a trial of the OX40 agonist ivuxolimab. All receptors come from an adult with an advanced solid tumor such as melanoma, head and neck, liver or kidney cancer. Both conserved end residues are part of each CDR3. D genes are given only for firm matches. Not all rows give a size; the values are once, few, many and, for expanded clones, a class.

TRBV6-5	TRBD2	TRBJ2-3	once	TGTGCCAGCAGACTAGCGGAGGCCACAGATACGCAGTATTTT	CASRLAEATDTQYF
TRBV6-1	TRBD2	TRBJ2-1	-	TGTGCCAGCTCTGGAAGGACTAGCGGCCACAATGAGCAGTTCTTC	CASSGRTSGHNEQFF
TRBV11-1	-	TRBJ2-7	-	TGTGCCAGCAGCTTAGCGTTGGGAAAGGGGAAGGACTACGAGCAGTACTTC	CASSLALGKGKDYEQYF
TRBV28	-	TRBJ1-2	-	TGTGCCAGCAGTTTAGGGGGCAGGGACTATGGCTACACCTTC	CASSLGGRDYGYTF
TRBV6-5	TRBD1	TRBJ2-7	once	TGTGCCAGCAGTTACACCGGGACAGGGACGTACGAGCAGTACTTC	CASSYTGTGTYEQYF
TRBV18	-	TRBJ1-1	-	TGTGCCAGCTCACCGGCTACCACTGAAGCTTTCTTT	CASSPATTEAFF
TRBV6-5	-	TRBJ2-7	-	TGTGCCAGCAGGAACGCCTACGAGCAGTACTTC	CASRNAYEQYF
TRBV2	-	TRBJ2-7	few	TGTGCCAGCAGTGGCGAATACGAGCAGTACTTC	CASSGEYEQYF
TRBV19	-	TRBJ2-1	-	TGTGCCAGTAGTATAGAGGAAGGCCCCAATGAGCAGTTCTTC	CASSIEEGPNEQFF
TRBV30	-	TRBJ1-4	-	TGTGCCCGAAAGGGAGCCTTGGGCGAAAAACTGTTTTTT	CARKGALGEKLFF
TRBV6-6	-	TRBJ1-6	-	TGTGCCAGCAGTTACTCGTATAGGGCGGATTCACCCCTCCACTTT	CASSYSYRADSPLHF
TRBV18	-	TRBJ1-5	-	TGTGCCAGCTCACAGGGTACAGGGCTGGATCAGCCCCAGCATTTT	CASSQGTGLDQPQHF
TRBV18	TRBD1	TRBJ2-5	-	TGTGCCAGCTCACCAGGGGACAGGGGGCGAGAGACCCAGTACTTC	CASSPGDRGRETQYF
TRBV29-1	TRBD2	TRBJ2-3	-	TGCAGCGTTGCGCTAGCGGGGGGGCGTCGCACAGATACGCAGTATTTT	CSVALAGGRRTDTQYF
TRBV6-6	TRBD1	TRBJ2-2	-	TGTGCCAGCAGCGGGATTACAGGGGGCGCGCCCGGGGAGCTGTTTTTT	CASSGITGGAPGELFF
TRBV11-2	-	TRBJ2-7	-	TGTGCCAGCAGCTCCCCCCGGATCGCCACCTACGAGCAGTACTTC	CASSSPRIATYEQYF
TRBV30	-	TRBJ1-2	once	TGTGCCTGGAGTGCTAGGCACGGTAACACCTTC	CAWSARHGNTF
TRBV7-8	TRBD1	TRBJ1-2	-	TGTGCCAGCAGCTTTCGTCGGCAGGGGGGCCCATTTAACTATGGCTACACCTTC	CASSFRRQGGPFNYGYTF
TRBV19	-	TRBJ1-1	-	TGTGCCAGTAGTATCCAGGGGCGGAACACTGAAGCTTTCTTT	CASSIQGRNTEAFF
TRBV6-5	-	TRBJ2-7	-	TGTGCCAGCAGTTACGACAGTTCCTACGAGCAGTACTTC	CASSYDSSYEQYF
TRBV18	-	TRBJ2-7	-	TGTGCCAGCTCCTCCGGGACGCCGCCCTCCTACGAGCAGTACTTC	CASSSGTPPSYEQYF
TRBV2	-	TRBJ1-3	-	TGTGCCAGCAGTGGGGCAGGAGCTGGAAACACCATATATTTT	CASSGAGAGNTIYF
TRBV11-1	-	TRBJ2-7	-	TGTGCCAGCAGTCAGCAGGACGGCTCCTACGAGCAGTACTTC	CASSQQDGSYEQYF
TRBV27	-	TRBJ2-2	-	TGTGCCAGCAGTTTATCGAGGAACACCGGGGAGCTGTTTTTT	CASSLSRNTGELFF
TRBV7-9	-	TRBJ2-1	-	TGTGCCAGCAGCTTAGCGGGGGGAGGAAATGAGCAGTTCTTC	CASSLAGGGNEQFF
TRBV6-5	TRBD1	TRBJ1-4	-	TGTGCCAGCAGCCTACGGGGACAGGGCGGGAAACTGTTTTTT	CASSLRGQGGKLFF
TRBV2	-	TRBJ2-1	once	TGTGCCAGCGGGTTAGCCCCCGAGAGGGAGCAGTTCTTC	CASGLAPEREQFF
TRBV6-5	TRBD1	TRBJ2-6	-	TGTGCCAGCAGTTCTCAGGGGGTCGGGGCCAACGTCCTGACTTTC	CASSSQGVGANVLTF
TRBV4-1	-	TRBJ1-5	-	TGCGCCAGCAGCCAAGATCGGGATCAGCCCCAGCATTTT	CASSQDRDQPQHF
TRBV5-6	-	TRBJ1-3	few	TGTGCCAGCAGCGACGGGCCCGGGACTGGGGTTGGAAACACCATATATTTT	CASSDGPGTGVGNTIYF
TRBV28	-	TRBJ1-6	-	TGTGCCAGCAGTTCTTCCGGGACTTCCCTCCACTTT	CASSSSGTSLHF